The 12 T cell receptor beta chains presented below share a single source sample, sequenced in a study of blood T cell repertoires in COVID-19. Sequencing was performed with immunoSEQ multiplex PCR; in TCRdb, only in-frame clones are kept and a portion is missing. The profile shows about 50,000 clones, around 83% of them singletons. The specimen was peripheral blood. Receptors originate from a man aged 70-80 years with active COVID-19.

The chain combines TRBV4-2 with TRBJ1-3; weak D call: TRBD1 (5 bases). The germline V gene has CDR1 LGHNA and CDR2 YNFKEQ. This CDR3 spans 16 amino acids. The V end lost 0 bases, the J end lost 5 bases, and 14 bases lay between the germline ends. The DNA of the CDR3 is TGTGCCAGCAGCCAAGATCTGGGGCTTAGTAGAAACACCATATATTTT. This codes for CASSQDLGLSRNTIYF.

The chain recombines TRBV6-2 or TRBV6-3 with TRBJ2-7; 8 bases fit TRBD1. Germline V gene sequence: CDR1 MNHEY, CDR2 SVGEGT. The J segment lost 4 bases and the V segment lost 5 bases, leaving 7 bases of the junction unmatched. CDR3 length: 14 amino acids. The CDR3 DNA reads as TGTGCCAGCAGTAGGACAGGGTCACGGTACGAGCAGTACTTC. Translation: CASSRTGSRYEQYF.

V usage is TRBV10-3 and J usage is TRBJ1-6; 11 bases map to TRBD1. Germline V gene lookup returns CDR1 ENHRY and CDR2 SYGVKD. V trimming: 4 bases; J trimming: 14 bases; junction bases outside the gene matches: 7. CDR3 length: 14 residues. The CDR3 sequence is CAISAGTGGWALHF. CDR3 coding DNA: TGTGCCATCAGTGCCGGGACAGGGGGTTGGGCCCTCCACTTT.

The chain recombines TRBV9 with TRBJ2-2, with 7 bases lining up with TRBD2. Trimming removed 4 bases from V and 5 bases from J; junction bases left unmatched: 11. The CDR3 is 16 amino acids. Germline V gives CDR1 SGDLS, CDR2 YYNGEE. The CDR3 DNA reads TGTGCCAGCAGCATCGGGTTGGGCGGGGGAACCGGGGAGCTGTTTTTT. It translates to CASSIGLGGGTGELFF.

CDR3 region: CASSYRQTNTEAFF. In nucleotides, the CDR3 is TGCGCCAGCAGCTATAGACAGACGAACACTGAAGCTTTCTTT. V and J are TRBV5-1 and TRBJ1-1; possible D gene TRBD1, 5 bases. V was pared by 3 bases and J by 1 base, with 10 bases between. This CDR3 has 14 residues. CDR1 SGHRS and CDR2 YFSETQ come from the germline V gene.

The J gene is TRBJ1-6, the V gene TRBV7-9; D is uncertain. The CDR3 loop spans 13 amino acids. Germline lookup yields CDR1 SEHNR and CDR2 FQNEAQ (reference sequence). Trimming cost V 0 bases and J 8 bases, with 5 bases left between them. CDR3 sequence reads: CASSLAPDSPLHF. In nucleotides, the CDR3 is TGTGCCAGCAGCTTAGCTCCGGATTCACCCCTCCACTTT.

V gene TRBV25-1 combines with J gene TRBJ2-1; 8 bases align to TRBD2. Germline V gives CDR1 MGHDK, CDR2 SYGVNS. This CDR3 spans 14 amino acids. The junction had 3 bases not matched to a gene; V was cut back by 6 bases and J by 2 bases. The CDR3 DNA reads as TGTGCCAGCAGGGCGGGGGGACCCTACAATGAGCAGTTCTTC. Translating it yields CASRAGGPYNEQFF.

V usage is TRBV7-2 and J usage is TRBJ1-1; D is possibly TRBD1 (6 bases). The V gene's germline CDR1 is SGHTA and CDR2 FQGNSA. The CDR3 runs to 15 residues. V was pared by 3 bases and J by 7 bases, with 18 bases between. CDR3 residues: CASSLINRAFGEAFF. CDR3 sequence (DNA): TGTGCCAGCAGCTTGATTAACAGGGCCTTTGGTGAAGCTTTCTTT.

A few counts support this clone. This chain connects TRBV5-4 to TRBJ2-6; 8 positions match TRBD1. Germline assignment: CDR1 SGHNT and CDR2 YYREEE (reference sequence). With V trimmed by 3 bases and J by 3 bases, 5 bases remained unmatched. This CDR3 is 16 amino acids long. DNA of the CDR3: TGTGCCAGCAGCTCGGACAGGGCCCATGGGGCCAACGTCCTGACTTTC. This encodes CASSSDRAHGANVLTF.

V usage is TRBV7-9 and J usage is TRBJ2-5; possibly TRBD1 for D (6 bases). The CDR3 has 13 amino acids. Germline V gene lookup returns CDR1 SEHNR and CDR2 FQNEAQ (reference sequence). V shed 5 bases and J shed 1 base, with 8 bases lying between them. The DNA of the CDR3 is TGTGCCAGCAGCCGGACAGCCCAAGAGACCCAGTACTTC. Amino acid sequence: CASSRTAQETQYF.

The gene calls are TRBV19 and TRBJ1-6; D possibly corresponds to TRBD1 (6 bases). The germline V and J ends were trimmed by 10 bases and 8 bases, with 15 bases remaining between them. Germline loops: CDR1 LNHDA, CDR2 SQIVND (reference sequence). The CDR3 loop spans 13 amino acids. The CDR3 spells CATSVYRDSPLHF. The CDR3 DNA reads as TGTGCCACGTCTGTCTACAGGGATTCACCCCTCCACTTT.

The chain recombines TRBV5-1 with TRBJ2-7, with D perhaps matching TRBD1 (6 bases). Trimming removed 4 bases at V and 1 base at J, with 15 bases between. Germline V gives CDR1 SGHRS, CDR2 YFSETQ. This CDR3 is 15 amino acids long. CDR3 region: CASSLTGTLSYEQYF. In nucleotides, the CDR3 is TGCGCCAGCAGCCTAACGGGGACACTTTCCTACGAGCAGTACTTC.